This is a list of T cell receptor beta chains from one sample in a study of low-dose radiotherapy and immunotherapy resistance in tumors. In TCRdb, the reads were re-called with MiXCR into one record per CDR3 protein. In the table there are some 82,000 distinct CDR3 sequences, approximately 17% of which are singletons. The input for sequencing was PBMCs, taken before treatment. Every receptor here comes from a male donor with prostate cancer. CDR3s include the opening cysteine and the closing phenylalanine or tryptophan. Each record gives: V gene, D gene, clone size, J gene, CDR3 protein, CDR3 DNA. The D gene is left open where the match is weak. Some rows mark clone size as missing; the rest say once, few, many or name a class of expanded clone.

V gene: TRBV20-1
D gene: .
clone size: .
J gene: TRBJ2-1
CDR3 protein: CSAREVGIRHNELFF
CDR3 DNA: TGCAGTGCTAGAGAGGTGGGGATAAGGCACAATGAGCTGTTCTTC

V gene: TRBV5-4
D gene: TRBD2
clone size: .
J gene: TRBJ2-3
CDR3 protein: CASSRGLAGGPDTQYF
CDR3 DNA: TGTGCCAGCAGCCGGGGACTAGCGGGGGGGCCAGATACGCAGTATTTT

V gene: TRBV2
D gene: .
clone size: many
J gene: TRBJ1-5
CDR3 protein: CASRGTVSNQPQHF
CDR3 DNA: TGTGCCAGCAGGGGGACGGTAAGCAATCAGCCCCAGCATTTT

V gene: TRBV28
D gene: .
clone size: many
J gene: TRBJ2-2
CDR3 protein: CASRDRNTGELFF
CDR3 DNA: TGTGCCAGCAGGGACAGGAACACCGGGGAGCTGTTTTTT

V gene: TRBV5-1
D gene: TRBD1
clone size: many
J gene: TRBJ2-3
CDR3 protein: CASRHSPGQGALDTQYF
CDR3 DNA: TGCGCCAGCAGACACTCCCCGGGACAGGGGGCTCTTGATACGCAGTATTTT

V gene: TRBV5-1
D gene: .
clone size: many
J gene: TRBJ2-7
CDR3 protein: CASSLGSNRHEQYF
CDR3 DNA: TGCGCCAGCAGCTTGGGATCGAACCGCCACGAGCAGTACTTC

V gene: TRBV6-5
D gene: TRBD2
clone size: few
J gene: TRBJ2-5
CDR3 protein: CASSNLAAMETQYF
CDR3 DNA: TGTGCCAGCAGTAATCTAGCGGCCATGGAGACCCAGTACTTC

V gene: TRBV5-4
D gene: .
clone size: .
J gene: TRBJ1-2
CDR3 protein: CASSLVGLTHLTIGYTF
CDR3 DNA: TGTGCCAGCAGCTTGGTAGGCCTCACCCACTTAACTATTGGCTACACCTTC

V gene: TRBV5-4
D gene: .
clone size: many
J gene: TRBJ2-3
CDR3 protein: CASSLDSNSVDTQYF
CDR3 DNA: TGTGCCAGCAGCTTGGACTCGAATTCTGTTGATACGCAGTATTTT

V gene: TRBV5-4
D gene: TRBD2
clone size: few
J gene: TRBJ2-5
CDR3 protein: CASSSRFGGGGEQETQYF
CDR3 DNA: TGTGCCAGCAGCTCGAGGTTTGGGGGTGGGGGGGAACAAGAGACCCAGTACTTC

V gene: TRBV5-5
D gene: .
clone size: .
J gene: TRBJ1-5
CDR3 protein: CASSLEGGREPQHF
CDR3 DNA: TGTGCCAGCAGCTTGGAAGGGGGGCGAGAGCCCCAGCATTTT

V gene: TRBV20-1
D gene: .
clone size: many
J gene: TRBJ2-5
CDR3 protein: CSAWDGSSQTQYF
CDR3 DNA: TGCAGTGCTTGGGACGGAAGCTCACAGACCCAGTACTTC

V gene: TRBV20-1
D gene: .
clone size: many
J gene: TRBJ2-1
CDR3 protein: CSARDESVNEQFF
CDR3 DNA: TGCAGTGCTAGAGATGAAAGCGTCAATGAGCAGTTCTTC

V gene: TRBV7-9
D gene: .
clone size: many
J gene: TRBJ2-1
CDR3 protein: CASSLSQGGQFF
CDR3 DNA: TGTGCCAGCAGCTTATCGCAGGGCGGGCAGTTCTTC

V gene: TRBV20-1
D gene: .
clone size: many
J gene: TRBJ2-1
CDR3 protein: CSASSGHSSSYNEQFF
CDR3 DNA: TGCAGTGCTAGTAGCGGACACTCAAGCTCCTACAATGAGCAGTTCTTC

V gene: TRBV4-1
D gene: .
clone size: many
J gene: TRBJ2-4
CDR3 protein: CASSQERGRFKNIQYF
CDR3 DNA: TGCGCCAGCAGCCAAGAAAGGGGACGATTCAAAAACATTCAGTACTTC

V gene: TRBV19
D gene: .
clone size: many
J gene: TRBJ2-1
CDR3 protein: CASSPGLYPFF
CDR3 DNA: TGTGCCAGTAGTCCCGGACTTTATCCGTTCTTC

V gene: TRBV20-1
D gene: TRBD2
clone size: many
J gene: TRBJ2-5
CDR3 protein: CSALAWTSVQETQYF
CDR3 DNA: TGCAGTGCCCTGGCCTGGACTAGCGTACAAGAGACCCAGTACTTC

V gene: TRBV6-2/TRBV6-3
D gene: .
clone size: many
J gene: TRBJ2-7
CDR3 protein: CASSYSRGSYEQYF
CDR3 DNA: TGTGCCAGCAGTTACTCGCGGGGATCTTACGAGCAGTACTTC

V gene: TRBV5-1
D gene: TRBD2
clone size: few
J gene: TRBJ2-3
CDR3 protein: CASSSRLAAGVSTDTQYF
CDR3 DNA: TGCGCCAGCAGTTCAAGATTGGCAGCGGGAGTGAGCACAGATACGCAGTATTTT

V gene: TRBV28
D gene: .
clone size: many
J gene: TRBJ1-2
CDR3 protein: CASRFEGRSGYTF
CDR3 DNA: TGTGCCAGCAGATTCGAGGGCAGGTCGGGCTACACCTTC

V gene: TRBV12-3/TRBV12-4
D gene: .
clone size: .
J gene: TRBJ1-1
CDR3 protein: CASTTWNTEAFF
CDR3 DNA: TGTGCCAGCACAACCTGGAACACTGAAGCTTTCTTT

V gene: TRBV6-5
D gene: .
clone size: .
J gene: TRBJ2-4
CDR3 protein: CASRSSEGKNIQYF
CDR3 DNA: TGTGCCAGCAGGAGTTCAGAGGGCAAAAACATTCAGTACTTC

V gene: TRBV11-1
D gene: TRBD2
clone size: many
J gene: TRBJ2-1
CDR3 protein: CASSAPGLAEYNEQFF
CDR3 DNA: TGTGCCAGCAGCGCACCGGGACTAGCGGAATACAATGAGCAGTTCTTC

V gene: TRBV5-4
D gene: .
clone size: many
J gene: TRBJ2-1
CDR3 protein: CASSLDSRPTIHEQFF
CDR3 DNA: TGTGCCAGCAGCTTGGATTCTAGACCCACAATCCATGAGCAGTTCTTC

V gene: TRBV19
D gene: .
clone size: .
J gene: TRBJ2-6
CDR3 protein: CASSTGPGANVLTF
CDR3 DNA: TGTGCCAGTAGTACCGGGCCTGGGGCCAACGTCCTGACTTTC

V gene: TRBV20-1
D gene: TRBD1
clone size: few
J gene: TRBJ1-2
CDR3 protein: CSARESGGNYGYTF
CDR3 DNA: TGCAGTGCTAGAGAATCAGGGGGCAACTATGGCTACACCTTC

V gene: TRBV5-6
D gene: .
clone size: many
J gene: TRBJ2-7
CDR3 protein: CASSSTGTNYEQYF
CDR3 DNA: TGTGCCAGCAGCAGCACCGGGACAAACTACGAGCAGTACTTC

V gene: TRBV6-6
D gene: .
clone size: .
J gene: TRBJ1-1
CDR3 protein: CASSYSGGRNTEAFF
CDR3 DNA: TGTGCCAGCAGTTACTCGGGGGGGAGGAACACTGAAGCTTTCTTT

V gene: TRBV20-1
D gene: .
clone size: many
J gene: TRBJ2-7
CDR3 protein: CSAIGTHQSPIYEQYF
CDR3 DNA: TGCAGTGCGATCGGGACTCACCAATCCCCCATCTACGAGCAGTACTTC

V gene: TRBV6-2/TRBV6-3
D gene: .
clone size: .
J gene: TRBJ2-2
CDR3 protein: CASSRGGYTGELFF
CDR3 DNA: TGTGCCAGCAGTAGAGGAGGGTACACCGGGGAGCTGTTTTTT

V gene: TRBV7-9
D gene: .
clone size: many
J gene: TRBJ2-3
CDR3 protein: CASSKWTVTDTQYF
CDR3 DNA: TGTGCCAGCAGCAAATGGACAGTCACAGATACGCAGTATTTT

V gene: TRBV19
D gene: .
clone size: many
J gene: TRBJ1-1
CDR3 protein: CASNGPAGTEAFF
CDR3 DNA: TGTGCCAGTAATGGTCCGGCCGGTACTGAAGCTTTCTTT

V gene: TRBV9
D gene: .
clone size: many
J gene: TRBJ2-7
CDR3 protein: CASRILKRYEQYF
CDR3 DNA: TGTGCCAGCAGAATATTGAAGAGGTACGAGCAGTACTTC

V gene: TRBV9
D gene: .
clone size: many
J gene: TRBJ2-1
CDR3 protein: CASSGSGTYNEQFF
CDR3 DNA: TGTGCCAGCAGCGGATCCGGGACTTACAATGAGCAGTTCTTC

V gene: TRBV7-9
D gene: .
clone size: many
J gene: TRBJ2-5
CDR3 protein: CASSLLWVRETQYF
CDR3 DNA: TGTGCCAGCAGCTTATTATGGGTGAGGGAGACCCAGTACTTC

V gene: TRBV5-1
D gene: TRBD2
clone size: many
J gene: TRBJ2-3
CDR3 protein: CASTIAGELGTQYF
CDR3 DNA: TGCGCCAGCACCATAGCGGGAGAACTTGGTACGCAGTATTTT

V gene: TRBV7-9
D gene: TRBD2
clone size: many
J gene: TRBJ2-3
CDR3 protein: CASSNAGGSKDTQYF
CDR3 DNA: TGTGCCAGCAGCAACGCCGGGGGGTCAAAAGATACGCAGTATTTT

V gene: TRBV5-1
D gene: TRBD1
clone size: many
J gene: TRBJ2-5
CDR3 protein: CASSRDRETQYF
CDR3 DNA: TGCGCCAGCAGCCGGGACAGAGAGACCCAGTACTTC

V gene: TRBV6-2/TRBV6-3
D gene: .
clone size: few
J gene: TRBJ2-1
CDR3 protein: CAGRTGNEQFF
CDR3 DNA: TGTGCCGGGAGGACTGGCAATGAGCAGTTCTTC

V gene: TRBV29-1
D gene: TRBD2
clone size: many
J gene: TRBJ2-7
CDR3 protein: CSGVGAGGPGEQYF
CDR3 DNA: TGCAGCGGCGTTGGAGCGGGAGGGCCCGGGGAGCAGTACTTC

V gene: TRBV7-9
D gene: TRBD2
clone size: many
J gene: TRBJ2-1
CDR3 protein: CASSGTSGGYNEQFF
CDR3 DNA: TGTGCCAGCAGCGGGACTAGCGGGGGGTACAATGAGCAGTTCTTC

V gene: TRBV23-1
D gene: .
clone size: few
J gene: TRBJ1-2
CDR3 protein: CASNVYFYTF
CDR3 DNA: TGCGCCAGCAACGTCTACTTCTACACCTTC

V gene: TRBV6-2/TRBV6-3
D gene: TRBD1
clone size: .
J gene: TRBJ1-2
CDR3 protein: CASRTGQIYGYTF
CDR3 DNA: TGTGCCAGCAGGACGGGACAGATCTATGGCTACACCTTC

V gene: TRBV28
D gene: TRBD2
clone size: few
J gene: TRBJ2-7
CDR3 protein: CASRLGLAAYEQYF
CDR3 DNA: TGTGCCAGCAGATTGGGACTAGCGGCCTACGAGCAGTACTTC

V gene: TRBV25-1
D gene: TRBD1
clone size: many
J gene: TRBJ2-1
CDR3 protein: CASSARDRGFNEQFF
CDR3 DNA: TGTGCCAGCAGTGCCCGGGACAGGGGTTTCAATGAGCAGTTCTTC

V gene: TRBV6-6
D gene: .
clone size: many
J gene: TRBJ2-2
CDR3 protein: CANGGREGNTGELFF
CDR3 DNA: TGTGCCAACGGGGGCCGTGAAGGGAACACCGGGGAGCTGTTTTTT

V gene: TRBV29-1
D gene: .
clone size: many
J gene: TRBJ2-7
CDR3 protein: CSVEGQGGIEQYF
CDR3 DNA: TGCAGCGTTGAAGGGCAGGGGGGGATCGAGCAGTACTTC

V gene: TRBV12-3/TRBV12-4
D gene: .
clone size: many
J gene: TRBJ2-3
CDR3 protein: CASTLGPVPDTQYF
CDR3 DNA: TGTGCCAGCACACTAGGACCAGTTCCAGATACGCAGTATTTT

V gene: TRBV6-2/TRBV6-3
D gene: .
clone size: many
J gene: TRBJ2-1
CDR3 protein: CASSKTGYNEQFF
CDR3 DNA: TGTGCCAGCAGCAAGACAGGTTACAATGAGCAGTTCTTC

V gene: TRBV13
D gene: .
clone size: many
J gene: TRBJ2-4
CDR3 protein: CASSDNLPGPDLIAKNIQYF
CDR3 DNA: TGTGCCAGCAGCGATAACCTACCGGGACCGGATCTTATAGCCAAAAACATTCAGTACTTC

V gene: TRBV3-1
D gene: .
clone size: many
J gene: TRBJ1-1
CDR3 protein: CASSRQVNTEAFF
CDR3 DNA: TGTGCCAGCAGCCGACAGGTGAACACTGAAGCTTTCTTT

V gene: TRBV6-2/TRBV6-3
D gene: TRBD2
clone size: many
J gene: TRBJ2-1
CDR3 protein: CASSKGTSGGNEQFF
CDR3 DNA: TGTGCCAGCAGCAAAGGGACTAGCGGAGGGAATGAGCAGTTCTTC

V gene: TRBV6-5
D gene: .
clone size: many
J gene: TRBJ2-3
CDR3 protein: CASRSAGGGRAQYF
CDR3 DNA: TGTGCCAGCAGGTCGGCAGGGGGGGGACGGGCGCAGTATTTT